This is a list of T cell receptor beta chains from one sample in a study of blood T cell repertoires in COVID-19. Produced via immunoSEQ multiplex PCR; TCRdb's table is partial and in-frame only. The table shows tens of thousands of clones, with about 73% occurring only once. The sequenced sample consisted of peripheral blood. The receptor set was obtained from a woman aged 70 to 79 with acute or convalescent COVID-19. Each CDR3 is given with its conserved first and last residue. D genes are given only for firm matches. The listing skips clone size in some rows; elsewhere it reads once, few, many or a size class.

d_call	v_call	clone_size	j_call	cdr3_aa	cdr3_nt
-	TRBV18	medium-sized	TRBJ1-4	CASSPRGPGNEKLFF	TGTGCCAGCTCACCACGGGGGCCTGGTAATGAAAAACTGTTTTTT
-	TRBV12-3/TRBV12-4	few	TRBJ1-1	CASSSAAVTEAFF	TGTGCCAGCAGCTCCGCGGCCGTGACTGAAGCTTTCTTT
-	TRBV5-1	medium-sized	TRBJ2-7	CASSLGTGEQYF	TGCGCCAGCAGCTTGGGGACTGGCGAGCAGTACTTC
-	TRBV3-1/TRBV3-2	few	TRBJ1-2	CASSQAGGRGNYGYTF	TGTGCCAGCAGCCAAGCCGGGGGAAGAGGGAACTATGGCTACACCTTC
TRBD2	TRBV6-5	few	TRBJ2-7	CASSYISGGANEQYF	TGTGCCAGCAGTTACATAAGCGGGGGGGCCAACGAGCAGTACTTC
-	TRBV30	-	TRBJ2-1	CAWSVGVTEFF	TGTGCCTGGAGTGTAGGGGTTACGGAGTTCTTC
-	TRBV5-1	-	TRBJ1-6	CASSPTTTGLGSYNSPLHF	TGCGCCAGCAGCCCCACAACTACAGGGCTCGGCTCCTATAATTCACCCCTCCACTTT
-	TRBV29-1	-	TRBJ2-6	CSVEDRGTRSGANVLTF	TGCAGCGTTGAAGATCGAGGCACCCGCTCTGGGGCCAACGTCCTGACTTTC
-	TRBV5-1	-	TRBJ1-3	CASSAGPSSGNTIYF	TGCGCCAGCAGCGCGGGACCGAGCTCTGGAAACACCATATATTTT
TRBD1	TRBV9	-	TRBJ1-2	CASSREQGNYGYTF	TGTGCCAGCAGCAGAGAACAGGGGAACTATGGCTACACCTTC
TRBD2	TRBV6-5	once	TRBJ2-7	CASSYQARGGGYEQYF	TGTGCCAGCAGTTACCAGGCGAGGGGCGGGGGCTACGAGCAGTACTTC
TRBD1	TRBV6-6	-	TRBJ1-1	CASTTGGLSEAFF	TGTGCCAGCACGACAGGGGGGCTGTCTGAAGCTTTCTTT
-	TRBV29-1	-	TRBJ1-2	CSVEDPLTRSGGYTF	TGCAGCGTTGAAGATCCCCTTACTCGTTCAGGCGGCTACACCTTC
-	TRBV7-9	few	TRBJ1-5	CASSYFGNQPQHF	TGTGCCAGCAGCTATTTCGGCAATCAGCCCCAGCATTTT
TRBD2	TRBV7-8	-	TRBJ2-5	CASSLRGGTSGGTADGTQYF	TGTGCCAGCAGCCTCCGGGGCGGGACTAGCGGGGGGACCGCCGATGGGACCCAGTACTTC
-	TRBV7-6	-	TRBJ2-3	CASSLGQAGTDTQYF	TGTGCCAGCAGCTTAGGCCAGGCGGGGACAGATACGCAGTATTTT